This T cell receptor beta chain emerged from a study of T cell responses to AZD1222 COVID-19 vaccine. Sequenced by immunoSEQ multiplex PCR; TCRdb stores in-frame clones only, minus some. The sample has 100,000 to 150,000 clones, about 94% seen once. The CDR3 is 17 amino acids. Germline lookup yields CDR1 LGHNA and CDR2 YNFKEQ. J was trimmed by 0 bases and V by 1 base; bases with no gene match: 1. The material sequenced was peripheral blood, taken on day 0 of AZD1222 vaccination. This sequence originates from an adult in good health. The chain employs TRBV4-2 and TRBJ1-4, with 11 bases lining up with TRBD1. CDR3 amino acids: CASSQGTGGPTNEKLFF. The CDR3, as DNA: TGTGCCAGCAGCCAAGGGACAGGGGGCCCAACTAATGAAAAACTGTTTTTT.